The 8 T cell receptor beta chains given below trace back to one sample, sequenced in a study of identical twins. TCRdb recomputed calls from the 5' RACE reads with MiXCR, one row per CDR3 protein. Of about 480,000 distinct CDR3 sequences listed, approximately 15% were seen once; the top ten hold 0.52%. Separately, the same data were catalogued under a study of yellow fever vaccine responses in identical twins.

The sequencing sample was made of CD4+ T cells sorted from blood. These receptors were taken from a woman aged 18-29 years in good health.

This clonotype came up a few times. V and J are TRBV20-1 and TRBJ1-4; D call uncertain. The V end lost 2 bases, the J end lost 3 bases, and 16 bases lay between the germline ends. The CDR3 sequence is 16 residues long. Germline V gives CDR1 DFQATT, CDR2 SNEGSKA (reference sequence). This chain's CDR3 is CSARRLSGSANEKLFF. The DNA for the CDR3 is TGCAGTGCTAGAAGGTTGTCTGGCAGCGCTAATGAAAAACTGTTTTTT.

This clonotype was seen only a few times. The chain has TRBV5-5 and TRBJ2-3; TRBD2 matches at 8 bases. With V trimmed by 0 bases and J by 7 bases, 10 bases remained unmatched. Germline-derived CDR1 and CDR2 are SGHKS and YYEKEE (reference sequence). The CDR3 loop spans 16 amino acids. The CDR3 here is CASSLAASPGGNTQYF. CDR3 in DNA: TGTGCCAGCAGCTTGGCCGCGTCCCCGGGAGGGAATACGCAGTATTTT. The variable domain in full, with the rest retrieved from reference TRBV5-5 and TRBJ2-3, is DAGVTQSPTHLIKTRGQQVTLRCSPISGHKSVSWYQQVLGQGPQFIFQYYEKEERGRGNFPDRFSARQFPNYSSELNVNALLLGDSALYLCASSLAASPGGNTQYFGPGTRLTVL.

This rearrangement joins TRBV20-1 to TRBJ2-1; 8 bases map to TRBD1. Germline V gene data show CDR1 as DFQATT and CDR2 as SNEGSKA (reference sequence). The V gene end was trimmed by 3 bases and the J gene end by 4 bases; junction bases not matched to a gene: 5. CDR3 length equals 14 residues. The DNA for the CDR3 is TGCAGTGCTAGGGGGACAGGAATTTACAATGAGCAGTTCTTC. Translated: CSARGTGIYNEQFF.

This clonotype was observed a few times. The gene calls are TRBV24-1 and TRBJ2-1, with 7 bases aligning to TRBD1. The CDR3 has 17 amino acids. The V gene's germline CDR1 is KGHDR and CDR2 SFDVKD. Trimming cost V 3 bases and J 5 bases; bases outside gene matches: 12. The CDR3 reads CATSDPPPGQHNNEQFF. The CDR3 region has the DNA TGTGCCACCAGTGATCCCCCCCCGGGACAGCATAACAATGAGCAGTTCTTC.

This clonotype has at least ten counts. The rearrangement links TRBV5-1 to TRBJ2-1; 14 bases match TRBD2. This CDR3 contains 17 residues. J was trimmed by 7 bases and V by 4 bases; bases with no gene match: 10. Germline CDR1 SGHRS, CDR2 YFSETQ. The CDR3 loop reads CASSHGLAGGPGNEQFF. The CDR3 bases are TGCGCCAGCAGCCACGGACTAGCGGGAGGCCCCGGTAATGAGCAGTTCTTC.

The CDR3 sequence: CASTGVGTYEQYF. CDR3 nucleotides: TGTGCCAGCACAGGGGTGGGAACCTACGAGCAGTACTTC. The chain has TRBV3-1 and TRBJ2-7; D might be TRBD1 (6 bases). V gave up 7 bases and J gave up 2 bases, with 12 bases separating them. Per germline, CDR1 LGHDT and CDR2 YNNKEL (reference sequence). The CDR3 runs 13 residues.

The chain has TRBV20-1 and TRBJ2-7, with 12 nucleotides matching TRBD1. After removal of 4 bases from V and 6 bases from J, the junction contained 7 bases not matched to a gene. This CDR3 has 14 residues. CDR1 is DFQATT and CDR2 is SNEGSKA in the germline V gene (reference sequence). The CDR3 DNA reads TGCAGTGCTAATCGGGGACAGGGGGCGAGCGAGCAGTACTTC. It is translated as CSANRGQGASEQYF.

The CDR3 sequence is CSGGQGGNIQYF. CDR3 nucleotides: TGCAGCGGTGGACAGGGGGGGAACATTCAGTACTTC. The rearrangement uses TRBV29-1 and TRBJ2-4; 10 nucleotides line up with TRBD1. Germline lookup yields CDR1 SQVTM and CDR2 ANQGSEA. J gave up 7 bases and V 7 bases, and 4 bases lay outside the gene matches. This CDR3 region has 12 residues.